What follows are 24 T cell receptor beta chains derived from one specimen sequenced in a study of cytomegalovirus exposure and HLA in healthy donors. PCR primers comprised 60 Vbeta and 13 Jbeta primers. Method: immunoSEQ multiplex PCR; TCRdb's copy keeps in-frame clones and lacks some. The table shows about 150,000 clones, with 75% occurring only once. The sample taken for sequencing was PBMCs. These receptor sequences come from a young man in good health and CMV-seronegative.

This sequence joins TRBV21-1 and TRBJ1-5; the table calls TRBD1, which could not be checked here. TRBV21-1 is noted as a pseudogene. The CDR3 length is 15 residues. The CDR3 region is CASSRPGGLSQPQHF. Here the CDR3 DNA reads TGTGCCAGCAGCCGACCAGGGGGCTTAAGTCAGCCCCAGCATTTT.

This chain links TRBV6-4 with TRBJ2-1; 10 positions agree with TRBD2. Germline V CDR1 and CDR2: MRHNA, SNTAGT. With 3 bases clipped from V and 2 bases from J, the junction kept 1 base outside the gene matches. The CDR3 loop spans 15 amino acids. The CDR3 DNA follows: TGTGCCAGCAGTGAACTAGCGGGGCCCTACAATGAGCAGTTCTTC. It specifies CASSELAGPYNEQFF.

This sequence joins TRBV5-8 and TRBJ2-3, with a possible D match to TRBD1 (6 bases). CDR3 length: 16 amino acids. CDR1 and CDR2 from the germline V gene are SGHTS and YDEGEE. Trimming took 0 bases from V and 0 from J, leaving 11 bases between them. The CDR3 protein is CASSLGQVPSTDTQYF. CDR3 nucleotide sequence: TGTGCCAGCAGCTTGGGACAGGTCCCTAGCACAGATACGCAGTATTTT.

This clone was observed once. The chain recombines TRBV2 with TRBJ2-7; tentatively, D is TRBD1 (6 bases). This CDR3 comprises 13 residues. V was clipped by 5 bases and J by 5 bases, with 13 bases between them. The V gene's germline CDR1 is SNHLY and CDR2 FYNNEI. CDR3 sequence reads: CASSTLQGNEQYF. DNA for the CDR3: TGTGCCAGCAGTACTTTACAGGGCAACGAGCAGTACTTC.

V is TRBV5-6 and J is TRBJ2-4; 11 nucleotides align to TRBD2. Per germline, CDR1 SGHDT and CDR2 YYEEEE. The CDR3 runs to 18 residues. Unmatched junction bases numbered 19, after V lost 3 bases and J lost 11 bases. The CDR3 DNA reads TGTGCCAGCAGCTACGGGACTAGCGGTTTTCAGGCGAAAACGTTTCAGTACTTC. Amino acid sequence: CASSYGTSGFQAKTFQYF.

The chain carries TRBV19 and TRBJ1-2; a weak D match, TRBD1 (6 bases). V shed 10 bases and J shed 4 bases, with 22 bases lying between them. From germline, CDR1 is LNHDA and CDR2 SQIVND (reference sequence). This CDR3 region has 15 residues. CDR3 sequence (DNA): TGTGCCACCTCCGGGACAAATGCCCTGAGCTATGGCTACACCTTC. Its protein product is CATSGTNALSYGYTF.

The J gene is TRBJ2-1, the V gene TRBV4-1; 8 bases are shared with TRBD2. The V gene's germline CDR1 is MGHRA and CDR2 YSYEKL. The J segment lost 5 bases and the V segment lost 0 bases, leaving 6 bases of the junction unmatched. There are 16 residues in the CDR3. The CDR3 nucleotides read TGCGCCAGCAGCCAAGATGGCGGGGGGCGGGACAATGAGCAGTTCTTC. As protein: CASSQDGGGRDNEQFF.

The chain employs TRBV19 and TRBJ2-7, with 11 bases identical to TRBD2. CDR1 and CDR2 (germline): LNHDA, SQIVND (reference sequence). With V trimmed by 4 bases and J by 1 base, 3 bases remained unmatched. The CDR3 is 15 residues long. CDR3 DNA: TGTGCCAGTAGTACCAGGACTAGCGGGTCCTACGAGCAGTACTTC. Its translation: CASSTRTSGSYEQYF.

This clone was seen only a few times. For the CDR3, the DNA is TGTGCCAGCAGCGGGACAGATTACAATGAGCAGTTCTTC. It yields the protein CASSGTDYNEQFF. This chain uses TRBV11-2 with TRBJ2-1; 7 nucleotides line up with TRBD1. The CDR3 has 13 amino acids. After removal of 5 bases from V and 4 bases from J, the junction contained 2 bases not matched to a gene. Germline V CDR1 and CDR2: SGHAT, FQNNGV.

The genes are TRBV7-3 and TRBJ1-1, with a possible D match to TRBD1 (5 bases). Germline V gene lookup returns CDR1 SGHTA and CDR2 FQGTGA. This CDR3 comprises 14 residues. Trimming took 5 bases from V and 4 from J, leaving 14 bases between them. This chain's CDR3 is CASSRGGEFTEAFF. CDR3 DNA: TGTGCCAGCAGCCGCGGAGGGGAATTCACTGAAGCTTTCTTT.

CDR3 sequence reads: CSVLASGGTDEQFF. The CDR3 DNA is TGCAGCGTTTTGGCTAGCGGGGGGACTGATGAGCAGTTCTTC. The V gene is TRBV29-1, the J gene TRBJ2-1; 11 positions match TRBD2. This CDR3 has 14 amino acids. Unmatched junction bases numbered 8, after V lost 5 bases and J lost 8 bases. Germline loops: CDR1 SQVTM, CDR2 ANQGSEA.

With regard to this clone: Other DNA sequences in the sample encode the same CDR3. The chain recombines TRBV25-1 with TRBJ1-2, with 7 positions matching TRBD1. The V segment lost 6 bases and the J segment 5 bases; nucleotides outside the gene matches: 15. Germline CDR1 reads MGHDK; CDR2 reads SYGVNS. This CDR3 has 16 amino acids. The CDR3 DNA is TGTGCCAGCAGCGACTTGGGGGGCAGGGGGGAATATGGCTACACCTTC. It specifies CASSDLGGRGEYGYTF.

CDR3 nucleotides: TGTGCCAGCAGTTACGCGTGGCAGGGTGGCAACAATGAGCAGTTCTTC. It specifies CASSYAWQGGNNEQFF. V is TRBV6-5 and J is TRBJ2-1, with a tentative D call TRBD1 (5 bases). The CDR3 runs to 16 residues. Germline CDR1 and CDR2: MNHEY and SVGAGI. The V end was cut by 2 bases, the J end by 5 bases, with 16 bases between.

The genes are TRBV19 and TRBJ1-2; D possibly corresponds to TRBD1 (6 bases). Per the germline V gene, CDR1 is LNHDA and CDR2 is SQIVND (reference sequence). Trimming left V 5 bases short and J 6 bases short, with 13 bases between. The CDR3 spans 13 residues. The CDR3 region has the DNA TGTGCCAGTAGTCAGGGGATTCCCGATGGCTACACCTTC. The encoded protein is CASSQGIPDGYTF.

The V call is TRBV5-1, the J call TRBJ2-1; 9 bases map to TRBD1. The CDR3 covers 20 residues. After removal of 4 bases from V and 0 bases from J, the junction contained 17 bases not matched to a gene. Looked up from germline, CDR1 is SGHRS and CDR2 is YFSETQ. The CDR3 sequence is CASSPTRGQGPRGSYNEQFF. In nucleotides, the CDR3 is TGCGCCAGCAGCCCTACCCGGGGACAGGGTCCGAGGGGCTCCTACAATGAGCAGTTCTTC.

The chain recombines TRBV28 with TRBJ2-2; TRBD1 is a possible D gene (6 bases). Trimming left V 5 bases short and J 4 bases short, with 11 bases between. The germline V gene has CDR1 MDHEN and CDR2 SYDVKM. The CDR3 is 14 residues long. The CDR3 spells CASSPTGFTGELFF. The DNA of the CDR3 is TGTGCCAGCAGTCCCACAGGGTTCACCGGGGAGCTGTTTTTT.

V usage is TRBV18 and J usage is TRBJ1-5, with D possibly being TRBD1 (6 bases). In germline, CDR1 is KGHSH, CDR2 LQKENI. The CDR3 length is 13 residues. V lost 4 bases and J lost 7, with 11 bases in between. The CDR3 DNA reads as TGTGCCAGCTCACAGTCGAGGGGGCAGCCCCAGCATTTT. This encodes CASSQSRGQPQHF.

The J gene is TRBJ1-4, the V gene TRBV6-1, with no clear D. Germline V gene data show CDR1 as MNHNS and CDR2 as SASEGT. Between the trimmed V and J ends, which lost 0 bases and 4 bases, there was a span of 12 bases. The CDR3 spans 16 residues. The CDR3 spells CASSEAQAGLNEKLFF. The CDR3 DNA is TGTGCCAGCAGTGAAGCTCAGGCAGGACTTAATGAAAAACTGTTTTTT.

This clone was observed a handful of times. The chain joins TRBV5-4 to TRBJ1-1; TRBD1 agrees at 8 bases. Unmatched junction bases numbered 6, after V lost 6 bases and J lost 5 bases. CDR1 and CDR2 from the germline V gene are SGHNT and YYREEE (reference sequence). The CDR3 consists of 13 residues. The DNA for the CDR3 is TGTGCCAGCAACCCGGACAGGGTGACTGAAGCTTTCTTT. This codes for CASNPDRVTEAFF.

In its sample, this clone was seen once. The CDR3 here is CASSLVDSPKALHF. Here the CDR3 DNA reads TGTGCCAGCAGCTTAGTGGACTCGCCCAAGGCCCTCCACTTT. The genes are TRBV7-9 and TRBJ1-6; D is unclear. The germline CDR1 and CDR2 sequences are SEHNR and FQNEAQ (reference sequence). V was pared by 1 base and J by 14 bases, with 15 bases between. This CDR3 contains 14 residues.

The rearrangement joins TRBV5-4 to TRBJ2-1, with 8 bases lining up with TRBD1. V was pared by 0 bases and J by 4 bases, with 6 bases of the junction left unmatched. CDR1 and CDR2 (germline): SGHNT, YYREEE (reference sequence). This CDR3 contains 16 residues. The CDR3 region has the DNA TGTGCCAGCAGCTTGGGCCAGGGGGCGGGTTACAATGAGCAGTTCTTC. Translating gives CASSLGQGAGYNEQFF. The full variable domain, completed using reference TRBV5-4 and TRBJ2-1, is ETGVTQSPTHLIKTRGQQVTLRCSSQSGHNTVSWYQQALGQGPQFIFQYYREEENGRGNFPPRFSGLQFPNYSSELNVNALELDDSALYLCASSLGQGAGYNEQFFGPGTRLTVL.

The chain links TRBV5-1 to TRBJ2-5; 11 bases are shared with TRBD2. The DNA matches TRBJ2-7 better at its end, which makes the J call doubtful. Germline assignment: CDR1 SGHRS and CDR2 YFSETQ. The CDR3 covers 15 residues. The CDR3 sequence is CASSVTSGSGYEQYF. CDR3 in DNA: TGCGCCAGCAGCGTTACTAGCGGGAGTGGTTACGAGCAGTACTTC.

The CDR3 nucleotides read TGTGCCAGCAGCTTCGCCGGGAGCGGGGTCGGGGAGCAGTACTTC. This translates into CASSFAGSGVGEQYF. The gene calls are TRBV5-4 and TRBJ2-7; the match to TRBD2 covers 7 bases. Per the germline V gene, CDR1 is SGHNT and CDR2 is YYREEE (reference sequence). Germline trimming cut 2 bases from V and 7 bases from J; bases unmatched to any gene: 12. CDR3 size: 15 residues. The variable domain in full, with the rest retrieved from reference TRBV5-4 and TRBJ2-7, is ETGVTQSPTHLIKTRGQQVTLRCSSQSGHNTVSWYQQALGQGPQFIFQYYREEENGRGNFPPRFSGLQFPNYSSELNVNALELDDSALYLCASSFAGSGVGEQYFGPGTRLTVT.

The chain carries TRBV18 and TRBJ2-2, with 7 positions matching TRBD1. J lost 4 bases, V lost 3 bases, and 5 bases had no gene match. The CDR3 length is 15 residues. Germline V gene data show CDR1 as KGHSH and CDR2 as LQKENI. CDR3 sequence (DNA): TGTGCCAGCTCACCGGTACAGGGGAGCACCGGGGAGCTGTTTTTT. Amino acids: CASSPVQGSTGELFF. Combining the CDR3 with reference TRBV18 and TRBJ2-2 gives the whole variable domain NAGVMQNPRHLVRRRGQEARLRCSPMKGHSHVYWYRQLPEEGLKFMVYLQKENIIDESGMPKERFSAEFPKEGPSILRIQQVVRGDSAAYFCASSPVQGSTGELFFGEGSRLTVL.